These 32 T cell receptor beta chains were all obtained from the same sample, sequenced in a study of shared clonotypes between healthy human individuals. TCRdb's table, derived via immunoSEQ multiplex PCR, lists solely in-frame clones and lacks some. This table holds roughly 2,000,000 clones, about 94% found once. Naivety among CD8 cells was defined by CD45RO negativity and positive CCR7 selection, thereby excluding terminally differentiated effector memory CD45RA+ cells. The sample comprised naive CD8+ T cells from PBMCs. These receptors all stem from a man aged 18 to 35 in good health. Some clones in this sample may be carry-over from other donors' samples.

Details on this clone: Other nucleotide sequences in the sample specify the same CDR3. The chain uses TRBV9 and TRBJ2-5, with 7 bases fitting TRBD2. The length of the CDR3 is 15 residues. V trimming: 2 bases; J trimming: 1 base; junction bases outside the gene matches: 5. The germline V gene has CDR1 SGDLS and CDR2 YYNGEE. This chain's CDR3 is CASSVGGAPQETQYF. CDR3 nucleotides: TGTGCCAGCAGCGTGGGAGGGGCACCCCAAGAGACCCAGTACTTC. Based on the CDR3 plus reference TRBV9 and TRBJ2-5, the full variable domain is DSGVTQTPKHLITATGQRVTLRCSPRSGDLSVYWYQQSLDQGLQFLIQYYNGEERAKGNILERFSAQQFPDLHSELNLSSLELGDSALYFCASSVGGAPQETQYFGPGTRLLVL.

The chain is built from TRBV4-1 and TRBJ1-2; no firm D call. The CDR3 has 15 residues. Trimming cost V 2 bases and J 4 bases, with 14 bases left between them. Germline loops: CDR1 MGHRA, CDR2 YSYEKL. In DNA, the CDR3 is TGCGCCAGCAGCCAACAAAGGATGGGGTCCTATGGCTACACCTTC. This gives the protein CASSQQRMGSYGYTF.

J is TRBJ1-2 and V is TRBV6-5; possible D gene TRBD1, 5 bases. Germline V gives CDR1 MNHEY, CDR2 SVGAGI. The CDR3 extends over 13 amino acids. V lost 1 base and J lost 3, with 6 bases in between. The CDR3 nucleotides read TGTGCCAGCAGTTACTTGACAGACTATGGCTACACCTTC. Its protein product is CASSYLTDYGYTF.

The J gene is TRBJ2-1, the V gene TRBV7-1, with TRBD2 matching over 15 bases. TRBV7-1 is an ORF; its function is uncertain. Trimming removed 3 bases from V and 8 bases from J; junction bases left unmatched: 29. The CDR3 totals 24 residues. The CDR3 protein is CASSSLPGTSGRYSVESFKDEQFF. The CDR3 DNA sequence: TGTGCCAGCAGCTCCCTCCCGGGGACTAGCGGGAGGTACTCCGTCGAGTCGTTTAAGGATGAGCAGTTCTTC.

The rearrangement uses TRBV27 and TRBJ2-7; 7 nucleotides match TRBD2. Unmatched junction bases numbered 6, after V lost 7 bases and J lost 6 bases. CDR1 MNHEY and CDR2 SMNVEV come from the germline V gene (reference sequence). CDR3 length equals 12 residues. Here the CDR3 reads CASNSGTIEQYF. In DNA form, the CDR3 reads TGTGCCAGCAACTCCGGGACTATCGAGCAGTACTTC.

The genes are TRBV13 and TRBJ2-4; D call uncertain. V shed 1 base and J shed 5 bases, with 6 bases lying between them. CDR1 and CDR2 (germline): PRHDT, FYEKMQ (reference sequence). This CDR3 has 13 residues. CDR3 DNA sequence: TGTGCCAGCAGCTTAGTAGCAGAAAACATTCAGTACTTC. Translated: CASSLVAENIQYF.

This chain uses TRBV27 with TRBJ2-7; tentatively, D is TRBD1 or TRBD2 (7 bases each). The CDR3 loop spans 16 amino acids. Germline V CDR1 and CDR2: MNHEY, SMNVEV (reference sequence). V was cut by 6 bases and J by 1 base, with 19 bases left in between. CDR3 nucleotide sequence: TGTGCCAGCAGAGAACAGGGGTGGGGGGGATCCTACGAGCAGTACTTC. Protein: CASREQGWGGSYEQYF.

This clone was seen once. The chain couples TRBV5-1 to TRBJ2-3; TRBD1 matches 7 bases. The CDR3 has 13 residues. Trimming removed 8 bases from V and 1 base from J; junction bases left unmatched: 4. CDR1 is SGHRS and CDR2 is YFSETQ in the germline V gene. The CDR3 coding sequence is TGCGCCAGTATCGACAGGGGCACAGATACGCAGTATTTT. It translates to CASIDRGTDTQYF.

This chain uses TRBV6-1 with TRBJ2-7, with a possible D match to TRBD2 (7 bases). The CDR3 loop spans 16 amino acids. Trimming shortened V by 2 bases and J by 3 bases, and 17 bases separated the two germline ends. Germline CDR1 and CDR2: MNHNS and SASEGT. For the CDR3, the DNA is TGTGCCAGCAGTGAATTAAGGGGGGCTAGCGGCTACGAGCAGTACTTC. Translated: CASSELRGASGYEQYF.

The chain carries TRBV12-2 and TRBJ1-4. TRBV12-2 is described as a pseudogene. The CDR3 consists of 15 residues. CDR3 nucleotide sequence: TGTGCAAGTCGCTTAGCGGGGAGCGGATCTGAAAAACTGTTTTTT. The encoded protein is CASRLAGSGSEKLFF.

The chain joins TRBV5-4 to TRBJ2-1; 9 positions agree with TRBD2. Per germline, CDR1 SGHNT and CDR2 YYREEE (reference sequence). V lost 7 bases to trimming and J lost 4 bases; unmatched junction nucleotides: 15. The CDR3 spans 17 residues. DNA of the CDR3: TGTGCCAGCGGCGGGAGGGCCGGGACCAGTAAGTACAATGAGCAGTTCTTC. Residues: CASGGRAGTSKYNEQFF. The variable domain in full, with the rest retrieved from reference TRBV5-4 and TRBJ2-1, is ETGVTQSPTHLIKTRGQQVTLRCSSQSGHNTVSWYQQALGQGPQFIFQYYREEENGRGNFPPRFSGLQFPNYSSELNVNALELDDSALYLCASGGRAGTSKYNEQFFGPGTRLTVL.

This rearrangement joins TRBV7-6 to TRBJ1-1, with TRBD1 matching 7 bases. CDR1 is SGHVS, CDR2 FNYEAQ, per germline. The CDR3 is 14 residues long. With V trimmed by 5 bases and J by 5 bases, 8 bases remained unmatched. DNA of the CDR3: TGTGCCAGCAGCCCGAGAAGGGGGCAGACTGAAGCTTTCTTT. Its protein is CASSPRRGQTEAFF.

A remark on this clone: In the same sample, other DNA sequences code for this CDR3. This chain uses TRBV9 with TRBJ1-4, with D perhaps TRBD1 (6 bases). Germline CDR1 is SGDLS and CDR2 is YYNGEE. The CDR3 length is 14 residues. Trimming cost V 0 bases and J 8 bases, with 11 bases left between them. The CDR3 region has the DNA TGTGCCAGCAGCGTAGCGGGGGCAGGGGAAAAACTGTTTTTT. Translation gives CASSVAGAGEKLFF.

The table lists this clone with a few counts. The V and J genes are TRBV29-1 and TRBJ1-4; D ambiguous. The CDR3 runs to 10 residues. Trimming cost V 7 bases and J 8 bases, with 8 bases left between them. Germline loops: CDR1 SQVTM, CDR2 ANQGSEA. The chain's CDR3 is CSAIGEKLFF. Written as DNA, the CDR3 is TGCAGCGCCATAGGGGAAAAACTGTTTTTT.

This chain uses TRBV6-1 with TRBJ2-7; maybe TRBD2 (6 bases). The CDR3 consists of 14 residues. Germline V gene sequence: CDR1 MNHNS, CDR2 SASEGT. Trimming removed 6 bases at V and 5 bases at J, with 17 bases between. The CDR3 loop is CASRIPGSSDEQYF. The CDR3 DNA reads TGTGCCAGCAGGATACCGGGGTCTAGCGACGAGCAGTACTTC.

This sequence joins TRBV21-1 and TRBJ2-4; the table's D call of TRBD1 was not tested on the DNA. TRBV21-1 is labeled a pseudogene. There are 16 residues in the CDR3. The CDR3 reads CASSYTGRAAKNIQYF. For the CDR3, the DNA is TGTGCCAGCAGCTACACAGGGCGAGCGGCCAAAAACATTCAGTACTTC.

This chain uses TRBV4-2 with TRBJ1-1; possibly TRBD1 for D (5 bases). The V end was cut by 1 base, the J end by 1 base, with 10 bases between. Germline loops: CDR1 LGHNA, CDR2 YNFKEQ. The CDR3 totals 15 residues. CDR3 amino acids: CASSQGPGGNTEAFF. The CDR3 DNA is TGTGCCAGCAGCCAAGGCCCGGGGGGGAACACTGAAGCTTTCTTT.

This clone came up once. The chain carries TRBV5-4 and TRBJ2-1, with 9 bases lining up with TRBD2. This CDR3 is 14 amino acids long. Losses at the gene ends were 4 bases for V and 9 bases for J; bases not matched to a gene: 8. CDR1 and CDR2 from the germline V gene are SGHNT and YYREEE (reference sequence). DNA for the CDR3: TGTGCCAGCAGCCCAGGGGGACTAGCCTTTGAGCAGTTCTTC. Translation: CASSPGGLAFEQFF. The variable domain in full, completed from reference TRBV5-4 and TRBJ2-1, reads ETGVTQSPTHLIKTRGQQVTLRCSSQSGHNTVSWYQQALGQGPQFIFQYYREEENGRGNFPPRFSGLQFPNYSSELNVNALELDDSALYLCASSPGGLAFEQFFGPGTRLTVL.

For this clone: Other DNA sequences of this sample code for an identical CDR3. The V call is TRBV13, the J call TRBJ2-7, with 7 bases fitting TRBD1. The junction had 1 base not matched to a gene; V was cut back by 2 bases and J by 0 bases. From germline, CDR1 is PRHDT and CDR2 FYEKMQ (reference sequence). CDR3 length: 14 residues. CDR3 nucleotide sequence: TGTGCCAGCAGCTTACGGGACAGCTCCTACGAGCAGTACTTC. Amino acid sequence: CASSLRDSSYEQYF.

This chain uses TRBV4-3 with TRBJ2-1; D is possibly TRBD1 (6 bases). The germline gives CDR1 LGHNA, CDR2 YSLEER. Trimming removed 0 bases from V and 6 bases from J, with 15 bases in between. The CDR3 is 16 amino acids. Here the CDR3 reads CASSQDFRGSVNEQFF. CDR3 in DNA: TGCGCCAGCAGCCAAGATTTTAGGGGGTCTGTCAATGAGCAGTTCTTC.

This sequence joins TRBV4-1 and TRBJ1-1; D is uncertain. The V gene lost 1 base and the J gene lost 0 bases, with 6 bases spanning the gap. Looked up from germline, CDR1 is MGHRA and CDR2 is YSYEKL. There are 14 residues in the CDR3. The CDR3 nucleotides are TGCGCCAGCAGCCAAGCCCCAGTGAACACTGAAGCTTTCTTT. It translates to CASSQAPVNTEAFF.

Points on this clone: The conserved final phenylalanine or tryptophan is absent from the CDR3, which likely points to a read error. The DNA is omitted, as the CDR3 cannot be located on it reliably, and the CDR3 follows TCRdb's listing. V is TRBV7-2 and J is TRBJ2-7; the table calls TRBD2, which could not be checked here. Per germline, CDR1 SGHTA and CDR2 FQGNSA. The CDR3 comprises 10 residues, both ends counted. The chain's CDR3 is CASSSGGPQA.

The chain uses TRBV4-3 and TRBJ2-4, with 7 bases that match TRBD2. Germline loops: CDR1 LGHNA, CDR2 YSLEER. The CDR3 is 16 amino acids. The junction had 10 bases not matched to a gene; V was cut back by 8 bases and J by 0 bases. Here the CDR3 DNA reads TGCGCCAGCTCACCGGGAGGCGGGATAGCCAAAAACATTCAGTACTTC. It yields the protein CASSPGGGIAKNIQYF.

The chain recombines TRBV7-6 with TRBJ2-7, with TRBD1 matching over 7 bases. J was trimmed by 7 bases and V by 9 bases; bases with no gene match: 18. Germline V gene sequence: CDR1 SGHVS, CDR2 FNYEAQ. This CDR3 has 15 amino acids. The CDR3 here is CARLSPGTDPREQYF. The CDR3 region has the DNA TGTGCCAGACTTAGTCCCGGGACAGACCCTAGGGAGCAGTACTTC. Together with reference TRBV7-6 and TRBJ2-7, the CDR3 gives the full variable domain: GAGVSQSPRYKVTKRGQDVALRCDPISGHVSLYWYRQALGQGPEFLTYFNYEAQQDKSGLPNDRFSAERPEGSISTLTIQRTEQRDSAMYRCARLSPGTDPREQYFGPGTRLTVT.

This chain uses TRBV27 with TRBJ1-3; D may be TRBD1 (6 bases). The CDR3 has 15 amino acids. The ends were cut back, 2 bases at V and 4 bases at J, with 12 bases in the middle. Germline values: CDR1 MNHEY, CDR2 SMNVEV (reference sequence). CDR3 sequence: CASSLQGSAGNTIYF. The CDR3 DNA follows: TGTGCCAGCAGTTTACAGGGGTCCGCGGGAAACACCATATATTTT.

This rearrangement joins TRBV10-2 to TRBJ2-7; D uncertain. V dropped 9 bases and J dropped 0 bases, with 12 bases sitting between them. The CDR3 consists of 13 residues. Germline V gene sequence: CDR1 WSHSY, CDR2 SAAADI. The DNA of the CDR3 is TGCGCCAGTACGGACGGAGACTCCTACGAGCAGTACTTC. This encodes CASTDGDSYEQYF.

The chain carries TRBV7-9 and TRBJ2-1; D is uncertain. This CDR3 region has 15 residues. The V gene's germline CDR1 is SEHNR and CDR2 FQNEAQ (reference sequence). V lost 0 bases and J 6 bases, leaving 12 bases between the germline ends. The CDR3: CASSLATPAANEQFF. The CDR3, as DNA: TGTGCCAGCAGCTTAGCGACTCCTGCCGCCAATGAGCAGTTCTTC.

This chain joins TRBV5-4 and TRBJ2-4; D is uncertain. V was cut by 4 bases and J by 5 bases, with 10 bases left in between. CDR3 length: 13 amino acids. Germline assignment: CDR1 SGHNT and CDR2 YYREEE (reference sequence). The CDR3 is CASSPRPENIQYF. In DNA form, the CDR3 reads TGTGCCAGCAGCCCGCGTCCCGAAAACATTCAGTACTTC.

The chain recombines TRBV5-6 with TRBJ1-2; tentatively, D is TRBD1 (5 bases). Germline-derived CDR1 and CDR2 are SGHDT and YYEEEE. The CDR3 is 15 residues long. Deletions cut 4 bases from V and 7 bases from J, with 20 bases between. CDR3 nucleotide sequence: TGTGCCAGCAGCACGAGGGACGATCCAGGACGTGGCTACACCTTC. Its translation is CASSTRDDPGRGYTF.

The chain is built from TRBV13 and TRBJ2-1, with 10 bases that match TRBD2. The CDR3 consists of 13 residues. V shed 4 bases and J 8 bases; nucleotides not matched to a gene: 2. CDR1 and CDR2 from the germline V gene are PRHDT and FYEKMQ (reference sequence). The chain's CDR3 is CASSSSGSHEQFF. CDR3 coding DNA: TGTGCCAGCAGCTCTAGCGGGAGTCATGAGCAGTTCTTC.

V is TRBV27 and J is TRBJ2-3; 7 nucleotides align to TRBD1. With V trimmed by 5 bases and J by 6 bases, 17 bases remained unmatched. Germline loops: CDR1 MNHEY, CDR2 SMNVEV (reference sequence). The CDR3 totals 17 residues. This chain's CDR3 is CASSTRDWTGPTDTQYF. For the CDR3, the DNA is TGTGCCAGCAGTACTCGCGACTGGACAGGCCCCACCGATACGCAGTATTTT.

The gene calls are TRBV6-6 and TRBJ2-1, with 8 nucleotides matching TRBD1. The CDR3 length is 12 residues. V lost 6 bases, J lost 10 bases, and 5 bases stayed unmatched. Germline CDR1 MNHNY, CDR2 SVGAGI (reference sequence). CDR3 in amino acids: CASSSAGGEQFF. In DNA, the CDR3 is TGTGCCAGCAGCTCCGCAGGGGGCGAGCAGTTCTTC.